This note documents a single TCR beta chain sequence. Antigen specificity is unknown. Measured with immunoSEQ multiplex PCR; TCRdb has only the in-frame clones, and not every one. The data contain some 120,000 clones, 85% to 95% of them singletons. This entry belongs to a study of graft-versus-host responses after intestinal transplantation. On the study more broadly: Each transplant was multivisceral, liver-intestinal, or isolated intestinal. The study's findings and limits: The authors found GvH clones in recipient marrow, some appearing first in ileum or blood. GvH clone levels peaked in circulation, and this peak was associated with early post-transplant HvG declines.

The germline CDR1 and CDR2 sequences are LNHDA and SQIVND (reference sequence). The J segment lost 3 bases and the V segment lost 4 bases, leaving 15 bases of the junction unmatched. CDR3 length equals 20 residues. The sequence derives from a human donor who received an intestinal transplant. This specimen was unstimulated CD4+ T cells sorted from spleen or lymph node cells, taken before intestinal transplant. This chain links TRBV19 with TRBJ1-6; 10 bases line up with TRBD1. Written as DNA, the CDR3 is TGTGCCAGTAGTAGCTGGACAGGGGGATTAATGAGTCTCTATAATTCACCCCTCCACTTT. It encodes CASSSWTGGLMSLYNSPLHF.